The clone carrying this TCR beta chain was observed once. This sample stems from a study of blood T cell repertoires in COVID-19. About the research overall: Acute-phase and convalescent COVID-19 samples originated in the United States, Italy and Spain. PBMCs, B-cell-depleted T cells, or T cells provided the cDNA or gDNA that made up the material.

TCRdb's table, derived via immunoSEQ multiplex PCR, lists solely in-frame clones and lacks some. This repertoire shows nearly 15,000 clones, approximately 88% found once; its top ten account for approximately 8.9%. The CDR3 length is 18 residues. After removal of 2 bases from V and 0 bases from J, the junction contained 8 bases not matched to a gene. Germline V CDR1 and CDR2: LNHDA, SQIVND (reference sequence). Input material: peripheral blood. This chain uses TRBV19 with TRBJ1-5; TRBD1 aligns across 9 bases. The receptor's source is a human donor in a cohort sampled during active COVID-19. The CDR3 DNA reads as TGTGCCAGTAGTATAAGGGACAGGGCCCCATATAGCAATCAGCCCCAGCATTTT. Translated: CASSIRDRAPYSNQPQHF. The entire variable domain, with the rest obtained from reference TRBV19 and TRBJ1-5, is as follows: DGGITQSPKYLFRKEGQNVTLSCEQNLNHDAMYWYRQDPGQGLRLIYYSQIVNDFQKGDIAEGYSVSREKKESFPLTVTSAQKNPTAFYLCASSIRDRAPYSNQPQHFGDGTRLSIL.